Given below is one T cell receptor beta chain in context. This sample was included in a study of cytomegalovirus exposure and HLA in healthy donors. Whole-study context: Among around 200 million T cells, an earlier analysis found 120 million or so unique TCR beta sequences.

The study ran its PCR with 60 Vbeta and 13 Jbeta primers. TCRdb keeps only in-frame clones here, not all; method: immunoSEQ multiplex PCR. The table lists over 150,000 clones, about four fifths of them singletons. Germline CDR1 is SGHDT and CDR2 is YYEEEE. The J segment lost 6 bases and the V segment lost 2 bases, leaving 10 bases of the junction unmatched. The CDR3 is 16 residues long. This sequence originates from a male donor in good health and CMV-seropositive. Sequenced input: PBMCs. The chain couples TRBV5-6 to TRBJ1-5, with 8 nucleotides matching TRBD1. The CDR3 DNA is TGTGCCAGCAGCTTTTTCGTTGGACAGGGCCCTCAGCCCCAGCATTTT. Amino acids: CASSFFVGQGPQPQHF.